Listed here are 2 T cell receptor beta chains from one sample, sequenced in a study of blood T cell repertoires in COVID-19. Measured with immunoSEQ multiplex PCR; TCRdb has only the in-frame clones, and not every one. The profile shows a few hundred thousand clones, 85% of them singletons. The specimen was peripheral blood. The receptors here all came from a human donor in a cohort sampled during active COVID-19.

V and J are TRBV9 and TRBJ1-5; D is perhaps TRBD1 (5 bases). Germline loops: CDR1 SGDLS, CDR2 YYNGEE. CDR3 length: 15 amino acids. With 0 bases removed from V and 3 bases from J, the gap between germline ends came to 10 bases. Written as DNA, the CDR3 is TGTGCCAGCAGCGTAGCATCGGGGGTCAATCAGCCCCAGCATTTT. Its protein is CASSVASGVNQPQHF.

This rearrangement joins TRBV3-1 (or the pseudogene TRBV3-2) to TRBJ2-3; D gene ambiguous. This CDR3 spans 17 amino acids. The germline V and J ends were trimmed by 0 bases and 0 bases, with 13 bases remaining between them. Germline V gene data show CDR1 as LGHDT and CDR2 as YNNKEL (reference sequence). The chain's CDR3 is CASSQDRREASTDTQYF. Written as DNA, the CDR3 is TGTGCCAGCAGCCAAGATCGACGAGAGGCTAGCACAGATACGCAGTATTTT.